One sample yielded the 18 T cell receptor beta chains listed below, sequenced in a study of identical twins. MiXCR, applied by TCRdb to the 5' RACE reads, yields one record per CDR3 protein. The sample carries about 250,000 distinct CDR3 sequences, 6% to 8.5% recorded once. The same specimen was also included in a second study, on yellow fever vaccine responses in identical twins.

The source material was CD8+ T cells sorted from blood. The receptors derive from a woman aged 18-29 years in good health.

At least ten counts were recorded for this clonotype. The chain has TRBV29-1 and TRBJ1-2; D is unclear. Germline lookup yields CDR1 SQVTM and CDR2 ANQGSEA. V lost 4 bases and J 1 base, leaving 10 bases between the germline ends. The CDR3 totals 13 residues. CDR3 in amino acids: CSVARVDNYGYTF. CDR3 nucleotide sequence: TGCAGCGTTGCTCGGGTCGATAACTATGGCTACACCTTC.

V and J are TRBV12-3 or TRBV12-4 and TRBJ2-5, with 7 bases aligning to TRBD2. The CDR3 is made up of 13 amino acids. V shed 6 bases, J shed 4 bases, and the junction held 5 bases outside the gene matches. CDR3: CASSGLVGETQYF. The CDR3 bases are TGTGCCAGCAGCGGACTAGTGGGAGAGACCCAGTACTTC.

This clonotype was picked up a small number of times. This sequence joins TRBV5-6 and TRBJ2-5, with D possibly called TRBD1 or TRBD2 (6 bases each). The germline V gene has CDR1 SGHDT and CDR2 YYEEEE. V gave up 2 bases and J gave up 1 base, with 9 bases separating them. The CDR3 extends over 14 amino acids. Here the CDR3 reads CASSFGGFQETQYF. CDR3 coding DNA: TGTGCCAGCAGCTTCGGGGGCTTCCAAGAGACCCAGTACTTC.

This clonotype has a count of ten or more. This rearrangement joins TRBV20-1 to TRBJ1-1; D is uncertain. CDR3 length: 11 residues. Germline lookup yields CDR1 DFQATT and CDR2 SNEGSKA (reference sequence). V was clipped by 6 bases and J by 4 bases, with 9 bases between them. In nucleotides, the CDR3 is TGCAGTGCCAGGCTTGTCACTGAAGCTTTCTTT. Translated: CSARLVTEAFF.

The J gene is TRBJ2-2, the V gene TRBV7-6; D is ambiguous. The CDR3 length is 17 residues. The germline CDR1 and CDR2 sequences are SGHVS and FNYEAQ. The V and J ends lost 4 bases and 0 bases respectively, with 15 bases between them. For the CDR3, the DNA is TGTGCCAGCAGCTCCACCTCGGTAGAGTCGAACACCGGGGAGCTGTTTTTT. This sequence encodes CASSSTSVESNTGELFF.

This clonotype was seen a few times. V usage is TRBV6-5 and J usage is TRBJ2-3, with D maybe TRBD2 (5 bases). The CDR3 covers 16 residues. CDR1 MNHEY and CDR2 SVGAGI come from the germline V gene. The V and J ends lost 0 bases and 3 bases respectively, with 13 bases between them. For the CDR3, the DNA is TGTGCCAGCAGTTACTCGATCGGGGAACGAACAGATACGCAGTATTTT. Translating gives CASSYSIGERTDTQYF.

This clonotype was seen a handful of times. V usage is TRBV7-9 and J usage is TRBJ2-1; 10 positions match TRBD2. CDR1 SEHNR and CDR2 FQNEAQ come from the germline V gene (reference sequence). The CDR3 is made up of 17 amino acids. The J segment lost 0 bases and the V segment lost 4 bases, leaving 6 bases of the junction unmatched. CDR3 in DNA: TGTGCCAGCAGCTCACCACTAGCGGGGAGCTCCTACAATGAGCAGTTCTTC. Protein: CASSSPLAGSSYNEQFF.

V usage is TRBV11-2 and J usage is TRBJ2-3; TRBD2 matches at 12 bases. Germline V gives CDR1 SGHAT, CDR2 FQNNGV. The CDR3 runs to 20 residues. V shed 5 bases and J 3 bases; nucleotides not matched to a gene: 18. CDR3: CASSPVRGLTSGSSTDTQYF. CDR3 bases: TGTGCCAGCAGCCCAGTTCGGGGGCTGACTAGCGGGAGTAGTACAGATACGCAGTATTTT.

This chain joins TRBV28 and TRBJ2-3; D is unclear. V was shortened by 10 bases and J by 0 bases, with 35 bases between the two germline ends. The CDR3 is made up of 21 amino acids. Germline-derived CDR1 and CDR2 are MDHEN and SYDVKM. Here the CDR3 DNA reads TGTGCCATGGGCCCCGGTCTCATCTGCTGGCGGCCCATAGCTAGCACAGATACGCAGTATTTT. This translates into CAMGPGLICWRPIASTDTQYF.

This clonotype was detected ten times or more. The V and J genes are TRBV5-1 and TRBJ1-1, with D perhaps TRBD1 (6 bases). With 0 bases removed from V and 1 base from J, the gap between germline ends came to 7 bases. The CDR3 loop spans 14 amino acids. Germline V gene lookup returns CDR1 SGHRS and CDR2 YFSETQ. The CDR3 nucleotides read TGCGCCAGCAGCTTGGAGGGACAGAACACTGAAGCTTTCTTT. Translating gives CASSLEGQNTEAFF.

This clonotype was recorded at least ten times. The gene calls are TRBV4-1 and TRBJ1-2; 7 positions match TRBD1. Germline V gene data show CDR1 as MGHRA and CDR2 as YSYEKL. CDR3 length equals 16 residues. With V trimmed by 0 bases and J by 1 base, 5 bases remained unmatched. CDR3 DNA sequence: TGCGCCAGCAGCCAAGAACCCCGGGACAGTAACTATGGCTACACCTTC. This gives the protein CASSQEPRDSNYGYTF.

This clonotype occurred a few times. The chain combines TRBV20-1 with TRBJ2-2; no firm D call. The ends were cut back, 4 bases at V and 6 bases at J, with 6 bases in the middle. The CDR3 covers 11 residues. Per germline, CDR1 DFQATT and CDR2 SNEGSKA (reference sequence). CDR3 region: CSAITSGELFF. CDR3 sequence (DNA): TGCAGTGCTATCACATCCGGGGAGCTGTTTTTT.

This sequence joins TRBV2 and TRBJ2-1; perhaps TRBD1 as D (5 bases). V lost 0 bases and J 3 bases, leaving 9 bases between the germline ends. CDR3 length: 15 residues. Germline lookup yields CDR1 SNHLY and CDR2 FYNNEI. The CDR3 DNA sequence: TGTGCCAGCAGTGAAGCGGGGCTACTCTACAATGAGCAGTTCTTC. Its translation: CASSEAGLLYNEQFF.

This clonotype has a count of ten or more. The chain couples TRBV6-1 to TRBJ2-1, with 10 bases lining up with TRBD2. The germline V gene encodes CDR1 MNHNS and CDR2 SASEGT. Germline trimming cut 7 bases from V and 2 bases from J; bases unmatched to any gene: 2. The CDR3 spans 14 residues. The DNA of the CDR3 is TGTGCCAGCAAAGGACTAGCGGCCTACAATGAGCAGTTCTTC. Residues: CASKGLAAYNEQFF.

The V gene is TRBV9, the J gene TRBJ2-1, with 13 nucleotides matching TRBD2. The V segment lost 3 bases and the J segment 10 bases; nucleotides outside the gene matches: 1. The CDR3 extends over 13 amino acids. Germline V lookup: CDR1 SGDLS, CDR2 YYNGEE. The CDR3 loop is CASSAGLAGEQFF. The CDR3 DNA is TGTGCCAGCAGCGCGGGACTAGCGGGAGAGCAGTTCTTC.

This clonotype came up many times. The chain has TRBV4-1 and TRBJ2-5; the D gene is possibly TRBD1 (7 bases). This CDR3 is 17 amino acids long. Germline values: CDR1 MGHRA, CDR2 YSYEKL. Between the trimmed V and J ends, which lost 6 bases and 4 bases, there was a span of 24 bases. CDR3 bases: TGCGCCAGCAGGGACACCCCTTTTGGAGGGGGCTTAGAGACCCAGTACTTC. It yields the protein CASRDTPFGGGLETQYF.

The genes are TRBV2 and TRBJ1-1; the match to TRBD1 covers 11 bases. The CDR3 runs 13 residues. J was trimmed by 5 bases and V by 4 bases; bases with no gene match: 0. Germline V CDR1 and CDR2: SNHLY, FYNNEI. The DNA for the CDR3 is TGTGCCAGCAGTGGGGACAGGGGGACTGAAGCTTTCTTT. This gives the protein CASSGDRGTEAFF.

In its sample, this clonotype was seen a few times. The CDR3: CASTLDGGIYGYTF. CDR3 coding DNA: TGTGCCAGCACCTTAGACGGGGGTATCTATGGCTACACCTTC. This chain links TRBV28 with TRBJ1-2; perhaps TRBD1 as D (5 bases). Germline CDR1 is MDHEN and CDR2 is SYDVKM. There are 14 residues in the CDR3. Trimming took off 7 bases at V and 4 bases at J, with 16 bases between the two ends.